This is a list of T cell receptor beta chains from one sample in a study of long-term antiretroviral therapy in people with HIV. The method was immunoSEQ multiplex PCR; TCRdb's version includes in-frame clones alone and lacks a portion of them. Seen here are around 29,000 clones, 93% observed once, and the top ten hold about 6.4%. Sample: unsorted PBMCs, taken 6.5 years after starting antiretroviral therapy. These receptors all stem from a woman between 40 and 50 years old with HIV. CDR3s include the opening cysteine and the closing phenylalanine or tryptophan. D genes are given only for firm matches. Not every row has a clone size; where given, it reads once, few, many or a size class.

j_call clone_size d_call v_call cdr3_aa cdr3_nt
TRBJ2-2 few . TRBV6-5 CASSYSTAPWTGELFF TGTGCCAGCAGTTACTCGACGGCCCCGTGGACCGGGGAGCTGTTTTTT
TRBJ2-7 . TRBD1 TRBV2 CASSAKGQGTYEQYF TGTGCCAGCAGTGCCAAGGGACAGGGAACCTACGAGCAGTACTTC
TRBJ2-5 . TRBD2 TRBV7-9 CASSPLAGGWETQYF TGTGCCAGCAGCCCACTAGCGGGGGGCTGGGAGACCCAGTACTTC
TRBJ2-5 . . TRBV7-6 CASSSGVRETQYF TGTGCCAGCAGCTCCGGGGTTCGGGAGACCCAGTACTTC
TRBJ1-5 . . TRBV19 CASSMTGIFGQPQHF TGTGCCAGTAGTATGACAGGAATTTTCGGGCAGCCCCAGCATTTT
TRBJ1-5 . . TRBV6-5 CASRSGGEDQPQHF TGTGCCAGCAGGTCCGGCGGGGAAGATCAGCCCCAGCATTTT
TRBJ2-7 . TRBD1 TRBV10-3 CAISARQGAEQYF TGTGCCATCAGTGCTAGACAGGGGGCCGAGCAGTACTTC
TRBJ2-3 . TRBD2 TRBV10-3 CAISEYQGGSDTQYF TGTGCCATCAGTGAGTACCAGGGAGGGTCAGATACGCAGTATTTT
TRBJ1-2 . . TRBV20-1 CSARYEGGTF TGCAGTGCTAGATATGAGGGCGGTACCTTC
TRBJ2-5 . TRBD1 TRBV7-2 CASSLVQGAQETQYF TGTGCCAGCAGCTTAGTACAGGGGGCCCAAGAGACCCAGTACTTC
TRBJ2-2 . TRBD1 TRBV10-3 CAISETADRGPGELFF TGTGCCATCAGTGAGACTGCGGACAGGGGGCCTGGGGAGCTGTTTTTT
TRBJ2-1 . . TRBV4-3 CASSQGTGQGNEQFF TGCGCCAGCAGCCAGGGAACGGGGCAGGGCAATGAGCAGTTCTTC
TRBJ2-2 . . TRBV4-1 CASSRGPPGKLFF TGCGCCAGCAGCCGAGGGCCGCCGGGGAAGCTGTTTTTT
TRBJ2-3 . . TRBV4-3 CASSQDRGGADTQYF TGCGCCAGCAGCCAAGATAGGGGGGGTGCAGATACGCAGTATTTT
TRBJ1-3 . . TRBV5-6 CASSFYGRASGNTIYF TGTGCCAGCAGCTTTTACGGACGGGCCTCTGGAAACACCATATATTTT
TRBJ2-2 . TRBD2 TRBV6-1 CASSVYKTSGGTGELFF TGTGCCAGTAGTGTGTACAAGACTAGCGGGGGGACCGGGGAGCTGTTTTTT
TRBJ1-4 . . TRBV19 CASSTLLTRVREKLFF TGTGCCAGTAGTACCCTCTTAACAAGGGTAAGGGAAAAACTGTTTTTT
TRBJ1-2 . . TRBV21-1 CASSKDAGGGLVVGYTF TGTGCCAGCAGCAAAGACGCAGGGGGCGGACTTGTCGTGGGCTACACCTTC
TRBJ2-1 . TRBD2 TRBV7-2 CASSPEAGTYNEQFF TGTGCCAGCAGCCCAGAAGCGGGGACCTACAATGAGCAGTTCTTC
TRBJ2-3 . . TRBV5-1 CASSPDGMEDTQYF TGCGCCAGCAGCCCGGACGGGATGGAGGATACGCAGTATTTT
TRBJ1-2 . TRBD1 TRBV2 CASSDRQGGGYTF TGTGCCAGCAGTGATAGACAGGGGGGTGGCTACACCTTC
TRBJ2-5 . . TRBV19 CASSVPGAETQYF TGTGCCAGTAGTGTCCCAGGGGCAGAGACCCAGTACTTC
TRBJ2-3 . . TRBV5-1 CASSLEARASTDTQYF TGCGCCAGCAGCTTGGAGGCCAGAGCTAGCACAGATACGCAGTATTTT
TRBJ1-2 . TRBD1 TRBV27 CASRPTGVYGYTF TGTGCCAGCAGACCTACAGGGGTCTATGGCTACACCTTC
TRBJ1-3 . . TRBV10-3 CAISPGVNSGNTIYF TGTGCCATCAGTCCCGGGGTAAACTCTGGAAACACCATATATTTT
TRBJ1-6 . . TRBV7-2 CASSLVGNSPLHF TGTGCCAGCAGCTTAGTGGGTAATTCACCCCTCCACTTT
TRBJ2-2 . . TRBV11-2 CASSLDPGAGTGELFF TGTGCCAGCAGCTTAGATCCCGGCGCGGGCACCGGGGAGCTGTTTTTT
TRBJ1-2 . TRBD1 TRBV18 CASSPGQGVNGYTF TGTGCCAGCTCACCAGGACAGGGGGTCAATGGCTACACCTTC
TRBJ2-7 . . TRBV5-1 CASSSRGRVADEQYF TGCGCCAGCAGCTCCCGGGGCAGGGTGGCGGACGAGCAGTACTTC
TRBJ2-5 . . TRBV7-2 CASSQVGRVETQYF TGTGCCAGCAGCCAGGTGGGCCGAGTGGAGACCCAGTACTTC
TRBJ1-2 . . TRBV30 CAWSWGPSYGYTF TGTGCCTGGAGCTGGGGGCCGAGCTATGGCTACACCTTC
TRBJ2-3 . . TRBV9 CASSVGGLGTDTQYF TGTGCCAGCAGCGTAGGGGGTCTTGGCACAGATACGCAGTATTTT
TRBJ1-2 . . TRBV11-2 CASSPHTGFDYGYTF TGTGCCAGCAGCCCACACACAGGGTTCGACTATGGCTACACCTTC
TRBJ2-5 . . TRBV5-1 CASSLEGQGSGRETQYF TGCGCCAGCAGCTTGGAAGGTCAGGGGTCGGGCCGGGAGACCCAGTACTTC
TRBJ1-5 . TRBD1 TRBV6-1 CASSARTGQKSNQPQHF TGTGCCAGCAGTGCCCGGACAGGACAGAAAAGCAATCAGCCCCAGCATTTT
TRBJ2-1 . . TRBV30 CAWSVGGTYNEQFF TGTGCCTGGAGTGTTGGCGGTACCTACAATGAGCAGTTCTTC
TRBJ2-6 once . TRBV5-1 CASSLAIPLSGANVLTF TGCGCCAGCAGCTTGGCTATCCCCCTCTCTGGGGCCAACGTCCTGACTTTC